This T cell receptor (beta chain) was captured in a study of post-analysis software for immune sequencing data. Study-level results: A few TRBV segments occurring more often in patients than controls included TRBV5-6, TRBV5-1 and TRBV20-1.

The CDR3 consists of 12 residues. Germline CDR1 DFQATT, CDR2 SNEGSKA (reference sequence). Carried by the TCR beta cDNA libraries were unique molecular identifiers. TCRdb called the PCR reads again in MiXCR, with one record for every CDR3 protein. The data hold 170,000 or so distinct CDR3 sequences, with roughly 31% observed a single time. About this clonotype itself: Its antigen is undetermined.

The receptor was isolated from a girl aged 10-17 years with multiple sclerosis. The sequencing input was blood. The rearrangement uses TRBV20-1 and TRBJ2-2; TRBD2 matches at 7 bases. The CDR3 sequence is CSIWGGGGELFF. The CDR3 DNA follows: TGCAGCATCTGGGGGGGTGGCGGGGAGCTGTTTTTT.